The 14 T cell receptor beta chains below were found in one sample sequenced in a study of shared clonotypes between healthy human individuals. Repertoires were generated with immunoSEQ multiplex PCR, while TCRdb's copy carries only in-frame clones and drops some. The sample lists almost 750,000 clones; 72% were seen once. The sequenced sample was memory CD4+ T cells sorted from blood. Noted subset: CD45RA-negative fraction. These receptors were taken from a woman aged 30 to 39 in good health.

V usage is TRBV11-2 and J usage is TRBJ1-1; TRBD1 is a possible D gene (6 bases). CDR3 size: 14 residues. V was cut by 3 bases and J by 2 bases, with 10 bases left in between. Germline-derived CDR1 and CDR2 are SGHAT and FQNNGV. CDR3 residues: CASSLVQGNTEAFF. The CDR3 DNA is TGTGCCAGCAGCTTGGTACAGGGAAACACTGAAGCTTTCTTT.

The chain combines TRBV7-8 with TRBJ2-1; D gene ambiguous. Germline CDR1 reads SGHVS; CDR2 reads FQNEAQ. V was clipped by 3 bases and J by 8 bases, with 11 bases between them. CDR3 length: 13 amino acids. The CDR3 region is CASSFPGYYEQFF. The CDR3 DNA follows: TGTGCCAGCAGCTTCCCAGGTTATTATGAGCAGTTCTTC.

V usage is TRBV7-6 and J usage is TRBJ2-1; no firm D call. The germline V gene has CDR1 SGHVS and CDR2 FNYEAQ. The V and J ends lost 1 base and 9 bases respectively, with 4 bases between them. This CDR3 is 11 amino acids long. CDR3 amino acids: CASSLGTEQFF. CDR3 DNA sequence: TGTGCCAGCAGCTTAGGGACTGAGCAGTTCTTC.

The chain has TRBV6-1 and TRBJ1-5; tentative D call: TRBD1 (5 bases). The CDR3 extends over 14 amino acids. V was pared by 9 bases and J by 0 bases, with 12 bases between. CDR1 and CDR2 (germline): MNHNS, SASEGT. The CDR3 loop reads CASETDNSNQPQHF. The CDR3 nucleotides read TGTGCCAGTGAGACAGACAATAGCAATCAGCCCCAGCATTTT.

The chain is built from TRBV19 and TRBJ2-2; D gene ambiguous. The CDR3 contains 14 residues. Trimming stripped 7 bases from V and 7 bases from J, with 16 bases between. Per germline, CDR1 LNHDA and CDR2 SQIVND (reference sequence). DNA for the CDR3: TGTGCCAGTACAGGTTTAGTTTGGATCGGGGAGCTGTTTTTT. Translated, it gives CASTGLVWIGELFF.

CDR3 sequence reads: CAQRTSYEQYF. CDR3 DNA: TGTGCCCAGCGGACCTCCTACGAGCAGTACTTC. The genes are TRBV30 and TRBJ2-7, with D possibly matching TRBD2 (5 bases). Per the germline V gene, CDR1 is GTSNPN and CDR2 is SVGIG (reference sequence). V lost 8 bases and J lost 0, with 8 bases in between. This CDR3 region has 11 residues.

This chain uses TRBV19 with TRBJ2-3; 7 bases are shared with TRBD2. The V gene end was trimmed by 6 bases and the J gene end by 0 bases; junction bases not matched to a gene: 12. Germline-derived CDR1 and CDR2 are LNHDA and SQIVND (reference sequence). The CDR3 loop spans 17 amino acids. In nucleotides, the CDR3 is TGTGCCAGTAGACCCCAGGGTGGGAGGGGAAGCACAGATACGCAGTATTTT. Translated, it gives CASRPQGGRGSTDTQYF.

V and J are TRBV7-8 and TRBJ2-2; no clear D gene. Germline V gene sequence: CDR1 SGHVS, CDR2 FQNEAQ. The germline V and J ends were trimmed by 0 bases and 5 bases, with 7 bases remaining between them. This CDR3 contains 14 residues. Here the CDR3 reads CASSLALGTGELFF. CDR3 DNA sequence: TGTGCCAGCAGCTTAGCCTTAGGAACCGGGGAGCTGTTTTTT. Supplemented by reference TRBV7-8 and TRBJ2-2, the full variable domain reads GAGVSQSPRYKVAKRGQDVALRCDPISGHVSLFWYQQALGQGPEFLTYFQNEAQLDKSGLPSDRFFAERPEGSVSTLKIQRTQQEDSAVYLCASSLALGTGELFFGEGSRLTVL.

This clone has just a few counts. The same CDR3 is also encoded by other DNA sequences in this sample. V is TRBV15 and J is TRBJ1-4, with TRBD1 matching 10 bases. This CDR3 comprises 14 residues. The germline CDR1 and CDR2 sequences are LNHNV and YYDKDF (reference sequence). The J segment lost 5 bases and the V segment lost 8 bases, leaving 5 bases of the junction unmatched. The chain's CDR3 is CATARGQGNEKLFF. CDR3 DNA sequence: TGTGCCACCGCGCGGGGACAGGGGAATGAAAAACTGTTTTTT.

The chain combines TRBV7-7 with TRBJ2-5; TRBD1 is a possible D gene (6 bases). This CDR3 is built from 15 residues. Trimming shortened V by 1 base and J by 2 bases, and 11 bases separated the two germline ends. The germline V gene has CDR1 SSHAT and CDR2 FNYEAQ (reference sequence). CDR3 protein: CASSLGGGWQETQYF. DNA for the CDR3: TGTGCCAGCAGCTTAGGAGGGGGATGGCAAGAGACCCAGTACTTC.

The count of this clone is one. The chain uses TRBV13 and TRBJ2-7; 10 nucleotides match TRBD1. The V segment lost 6 bases and the J segment 6 bases; nucleotides outside the gene matches: 8. Germline CDR1 and CDR2: PRHDT and FYEKMQ (reference sequence). The CDR3 has 14 residues. CDR3 DNA: TGTGCCAGCAGTTCGGGACAGGGGTTCCCCGAGCAGTACTTC. Its protein product is CASSSGQGFPEQYF.

V and J are TRBV19 and TRBJ1-2; weak D call: TRBD1 (5 bases). The CDR3 is 14 residues long. Germline V CDR1 and CDR2: LNHDA, SQIVND (reference sequence). Trimming shortened V by 3 bases and J by 4 bases, and 12 bases separated the two germline ends. CDR3 nucleotides: TGTGCCAGTAGTATTAATCTCGGGGGCTATGGCTACACCTTC. Protein: CASSINLGGYGYTF.

This chain uses TRBV6-1 with TRBJ1-5; no clear D. Trimming left V 0 bases short and J 6 bases short, with 12 bases between. The V gene's germline CDR1 is MNHNS and CDR2 SASEGT. The CDR3 totals 15 residues. In DNA, the CDR3 is TGTGCCAGCAGTGAAGCACGGAGGACGGCTCAGCCCCAGCATTTT. Amino acid sequence: CASSEARRTAQPQHF.

The gene calls are TRBV7-9 and TRBJ1-1; TRBD1 aligns across 11 bases. CDR1 and CDR2 from the germline V gene are SEHNR and FQNEAQ (reference sequence). CDR3 length equals 17 residues. After removal of 5 bases from V and 5 bases from J, the junction contained 13 bases not matched to a gene. CDR3 loop: CASSPTPGQGGWTEAFF. CDR3 bases: TGTGCCAGCAGCCCGACCCCGGGACAGGGGGGATGGACTGAAGCTTTCTTT.